Here is one TCR beta chain with its context. Its target is not known. PCR used 60 Vbeta primers and 13 Jbeta primers. Libraries were prepared by immunoSEQ multiplex PCR; TCRdb keeps only in-frame clonotypes and omits some of them. The listing records more than 30,000 clones. The record originates from a study of cytomegalovirus exposure and HLA in healthy donors. Study results and caveats: Presence/absence analysis assumed near-uniform sequencing depth across donors.

The CDR3 is made up of 13 amino acids. CDR1 and CDR2 (germline): SGHDN, FVKESK. The ends were cut back, 1 base at V and 7 bases at J, with 10 bases in the middle. The V gene is TRBV14, the J gene TRBJ2-5; D gene uncertain. The sample comprised PBMCs. The source of this sequence is a man aged 40-49 years in good health and CMV-seropositive. DNA for the CDR3: TGTGCCAGCAGCCAAGGCAGAACATGGACCCAGTACTTC. This codes for CASSQGRTWTQYF.